This TCR beta chain was found in a study of control samples from healthy donors and cancer patients. Sequenced by immunoSEQ multiplex PCR; TCRdb stores in-frame clones only, minus some. The sample has approximately 140,000 clones, about 90% seen once. Germline V gene data show CDR1 as SNHLY and CDR2 as FYNNEI. V lost 8 bases and J 8 bases, leaving 18 bases between the germline ends. The CDR3 runs 13 residues. Input material: PBMCs. This receptor was identified in a man in his fifties with head and neck cancer. The chain links TRBV2 to TRBJ1-1; D is unclear. CDR3 region: CASGVHGREEAFF. The CDR3 DNA follows: TGTGCCAGCGGAGTTCACGGACGGGAGGAAGCTTTCTTT.